This T cell receptor beta chain was recovered during a study of OX40 agonist ivuxolimab in advanced cancers. Peripheral blood came from all dose cohorts at three timepoints. V was shortened by 6 bases and J by 3 bases, with 2 bases between the two germline ends. There are 10 residues in the CDR3. Germline values: CDR1 MDHEN, CDR2 SYDVKM. The repertoire was sequenced with immunoSEQ multiplex PCR; TCRdb's copy has only in-frame clones and lacks some. Found here are around 63,000 clones, approximately 91% of them singletons; the top ten hold about 0.25%. The receptor comes from an adult with an advanced solid tumor such as melanoma, head and neck, liver or kidney cancer. The chain links TRBV28 to TRBJ1-2; no firm D call. Material: CD4+ or CD8+ T cells sorted from blood, obtained in a trial of the OX40 agonist ivuxolimab. CDR3 in DNA: TGTGCCAGCAGCTACTATGGCTACACCTTC. This gives the protein CASSYYGYTF.